This T cell receptor (beta chain) appears in the sequencing data of a study of T cell clones after liver transplantation. Whole-study context: Subjects received no induction therapy and standard immunosuppression until randomization at 12-24 months post-transplant. General study results and limits: Compared with third party-reactive sequences, donor-reactive ones declined more, independent of withdrawal success.

This CDR3 region has 13 residues. Per the germline V gene, CDR1 is MDHEN and CDR2 is SYDVKM. V dropped 3 bases and J dropped 5 bases, with 7 bases sitting between them. This clone was seen a single time. Antigen: not known. TCRdb's copy holds only in-frame clones and misses some; the assay was immunoSEQ multiplex PCR. There are 65,000 to 80,000 clones in the sample; 80% occur only once, and about 0.6% lies in the top ten. Sequencing used CD4+ T cells from blood, obtained before liver transplant. The receptor was isolated from a human donor who received a liver transplant. This chain uses TRBV28 with TRBJ1-4; D gene ambiguous. The CDR3 reads CASSFARNEKLFF. The CDR3 nucleotides are TGTGCCAGCAGTTTTGCCCGAAATGAAAAACTGTTTTTT. Drawing the rest from reference TRBV28 and TRBJ1-4, the complete variable domain is DVKVTQSSRYLVKRTGEKVFLECVQDMDHENMFWYRQDPGLGLRLIYFSYDVKMKEKGDIPEGYSVSREKKERFSLILESASTNQTSMYLCASSFARNEKLFFGSGTQLSVL.